The present T cell receptor beta chain was sequenced within a study of cytomegalovirus exposure and HLA in healthy donors (dated by TCRdb to the late 2010s). The study in broad terms: According to an earlier analysis of a few hundred of the donors, 150 million to 200 million T cells yielded roughly 100 million unique TCR beta sequences and about 300 Gb of sequence data. A later genetic analysis took genome-wide SNP genotypes for about 65% of the 666 donors and used that subset as a discovery cohort. HLA typing included class I and class II loci at four-digit resolution. Donor age, sex, ethnicity and CMV serostatus were compiled alongside the repertoire data. Typing coverage differed by locus: A, B, C, DRB1 and DQB1 were typed in roughly 629-630 donors, DQA1 in about 500, DPA1 in some 610, and DPB1 in about 450. Because of strong linkage in the cohort, five DR-DQ haplotypes were treated as single units for association and clustering. Among the approximately 430 genotyped donors, around 81% belonged to the genetic ancestry cluster associated with self-reported Caucasian donors. To decide whether each TCR beta V gene segment behaved as functional or pseudogenic, an earlier analysis of some 580 of the donors relied on high-throughput TCR beta sequencing. The study profiled the T cell repertoires of under 850 subjects by immunosequencing and related them to cytomegalovirus serostatus. In addition to the first cohort of several hundred subjects, a separate validation cohort of 130 or so different subjects was used. Every discovery cohort repertoire had been produced on one sequencing platform. To predict cytomegalovirus infection status, the study brought together high-throughput TCR immunosequencing, statistical association of individual TCRs with disease status, and machine learning. To study patterns of TCR occurrence, a later analysis re-analyzed previously published TCR beta repertoires from 666 donors and added high-resolution HLA genotyping. The later analysis used no new phenotypic data to find candidate immune exposures, relying instead on TCR beta sequences and their occurrence across donors. Approximately 300 gigabases of sequencing data and 70 million to 95 million unique TCR sequences made up an early release that covered under 750 HLA-typed donors. The aim of the study was to test whether cataloging public T cell receptors could identify signatures of past pathogen exposure. On average, about 240,000 unique TCR beta nucleotide sequences were sequenced per donor among a few hundred genotyped donors of the cohort, with roughly 18% of those sequences being non-productive.

Here is what the overall study found, with its caveats: This cohort had only TCR beta chains sequenced, and the lack of alpha or paired-chain data limited which features could be detected. A further reported finding was that TCR beta sequences accurately predicted the HLA-A and HLA-B alleles for most subjects in the first cohort. Most TCR sequences were seen in very few donors, while some public TCRs were found in many individuals. Linkage disequilibrium might explain the correlated functional status among segregating V segments, but an unknown experimental factor could not be ruled out. Immune exposure information for the cohort was limited to CMV serostatus. Because the 87-base-pair reads could not distinguish some IMGT-functional V segments, including TRBV6-2 and TRBV6-3, those segments were excluded. According to a later analysis, parvovirus B19, influenza, CMV and Epstein-Barr virus appeared linked to several top co-occurrence clusters. Three of the identified cytomegalovirus-associated TCR beta chains were confirmed in vitro to be specific for cytomegalovirus antigens. Cytomegalovirus status was reported to be diagnosed by the classifier with high specificity and sensitivity in both the original and validation cohorts. The study gave a list of 150 to 200 TCR beta chains associated with cytomegalovirus. Specific HLA alleles were associated with 15,000 to 20,000 TCR beta sequences at a false discovery rate of 0.05 in a later analysis. According to a later analysis, TCR association rates differed among HLA loci, with DRB1 alleles showing the most associated TCRs and HLA-C alleles showing the fewest. Assigning TCR associations to individual alleles was difficult when HLA alleles, especially DR and DQ, strongly co-occurred. In a later analysis, most CMV-associated TCR beta chains were found to appear HLA-restricted, with HLA associations seemingly driven largely by CMV exposure. HLA typing was unavailable for some donors at each locus, so association tests used only the typed subset. Compared with the roughly 700-donor mean, donors in an Asian-associated ancestry cluster had fewer N-insertions in productive TCRs, according to a later genetic analysis. An earlier analysis of some 590 of the donors showed that most TCR beta V segments appeared in productive rearrangements either about 90% or about 30% of the time, which broadly matched IMGT annotations. Because counts were too low, about 17 rarely observed V segments, including chromosome 9 orphons, were excluded from the earlier analysis of several hundred of the donors. A cluster of highly shared sequence variants was judged likely to represent a technical artifact of the sequencing pipeline. The presence/absence analyses assumed that sequencing depth was roughly uniform across donors, and that assumption may not be true. The authors suggested that the approach could potentially be generalized to other disease states and immunological phenotypes. V-gene and J-gene trimming of TCR beta chains was associated with a missense DCLRE1C variant in a later genetic analysis, and the association was replicated in an independent cohort. Compared with equally common non-associated chains, HLA-associated TCR beta chains in a later analysis were more clonally expanded and had lower generation probabilities.

The cohort comprised under 700 healthy bone marrow donors. All cohort members were sampled while nominally healthy, although unrecorded immune exposures were likely present. The donor was CMV seronegative and was included in the group of a few hundred seronegative cohort members. Each donor provided a peripheral blood sample, and peripheral blood mononuclear cells were used for TCR beta sequencing. The Qiagen DNeasy Blood Extraction Kit was used to extract genomic DNA from the blood cell samples. Comments on this clone: There is no known antigen for this receptor.

Receptors were amplified or captured by the immunoSEQ multiplex PCR assay. For the multiplex PCR, a mixture combining 60 forward primers for TCR Vbeta segments and 13 reverse primers for TCR Jbeta segments was used. The CDR3 region of rearranged TCR beta genes was amplified from genomic DNA with a multiplex PCR assay. Amplified TCR beta libraries were sequenced as 87-base-pair reads on the Illumina HiSeq System. The authors' analysis ran thus. Across the 500 to 850 repertoires, a later analysis counted around 80 million unique TCR beta chains, 8.5 million to 12 million of which were shared by at least two donors. Raw reads were error-corrected and collapsed into unique sequences with a nearest-neighbor algorithm that merged closely related sequences to remove PCR and sequencing errors. V, D and J gene segments were assigned by aligning CDR3 sequences to IMGT reference sequences. For a sequence to be retained, at least a six-nucleotide match to both a V gene segment and a J gene segment was required. A rearrangement was called productive if the CDR3 had no stop codons and remained in frame with V and J, and every other rearrangement was called non-productive. Following IMGT convention, CDR3 was defined as the stretch from the second conserved V-encoded cysteine up to the conserved J-encoded phenylalanine. The earlier analysis of around 640 of the donors excluded sequences that lacked an unambiguous match to a single V gene segment. An earlier analysis of almost 600 of the donors classified V segments as functional when productive rearrangements were above 56.7% and as segregating when the standard deviation between donors was above 5%. A statistical classification framework was built to diagnose cytomegalovirus status from the catalog of TCR beta chain sequences. V and J gene assignment, in a later analysis, came from comparing TCR nucleotide sequences with IMGT/GENE-DB human TR gene sequences. Using the TCRdist pipeline, a later analysis assigned CDR3 sequences along with most-parsimonious VDJ recombination scenarios. A later analysis defined each TCR beta chain by its CDR3 amino acid sequence plus V-gene family, and excluded reads lacking a unique V-gene family. To address suspected cross-contamination and a sequencing artifact, a later analysis removed approximately 600 highly shared, low-generation-probability nucleotide sequences. A later analysis calculated a clonal expansion index for each public chain from normalized within-repertoire ranks of inferred template counts. In a later analysis, generation probabilities were computed using a VDJ recombination model fitted to out-of-frame rearrangements, and the results were checked against IGoR. A later analysis scored TCR-TCR, TCR-HLA and TCR-CMV co-occurrence with hypergeometric tests, applying a repertoire-size bias correction to TCR pairs. To estimate false discovery rates, a later analysis permuted the HLA or CMV assignments 20 times. A later analysis grouped co-occurring TCRs with DBSCAN, adding TCRdist sequence similarity when clustering within HLA-allele-positive subsets. Repertoires with fewer than 30,000 or more than 120,000 public chains were left out of co-occurrence clustering, as were a handful of repertoires with anomalous nucleotide sharing. In TCRdb, the immuneACCESS table is reduced to in-frame sequences with V and J assigned. These tables do not hold every clone; where another copy was compared, an unresolved V gene accounts for under half, and the others remain unexplained. V and J calls and clone size follow that table, whereas D and trimming were derived from the DNA. The table for this sample lists approximately 45,000 clones. Clones ranked in the top ten supply roughly 8% of the sample.

Measured from the cysteine to the phenylalanine, the CDR3 is 15 residues long. Just the 45-base CDR3 DNA is kept, in frame starting at base 1. CDR1 and CDR2 are read off the germline V gene as SGHTA and FQGNSA. Compared with germline, V lacks 1 base and J lacks 11 bases; bases without a gene match: 8. The chain is made from TRBV7-2 and TRBJ2-5; the junction holds 12 bases that match TRBD1. The source material was PBMCs. The receptor comes from a male donor in good health and CMV-seronegative. The sequence in DNA is TGTGCCAGCAGCTTAGAGGGGACAGGGGGCCTAGGGCAGTACTTC. It codes for CASSLEGTGGLGQYF.